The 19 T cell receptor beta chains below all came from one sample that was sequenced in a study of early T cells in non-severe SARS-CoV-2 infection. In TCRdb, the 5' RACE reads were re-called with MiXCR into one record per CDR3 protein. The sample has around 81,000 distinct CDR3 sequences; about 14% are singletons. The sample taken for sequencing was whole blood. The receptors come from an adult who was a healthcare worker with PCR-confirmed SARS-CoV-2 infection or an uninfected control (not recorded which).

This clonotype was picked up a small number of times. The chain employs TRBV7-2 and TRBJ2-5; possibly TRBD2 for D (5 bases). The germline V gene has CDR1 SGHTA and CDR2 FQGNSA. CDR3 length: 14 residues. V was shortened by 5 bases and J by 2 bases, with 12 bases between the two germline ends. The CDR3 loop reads CASSTTRLQETQYF. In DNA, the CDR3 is TGTGCCAGCAGCACAACTAGGTTGCAAGAGACCCAGTACTTC.

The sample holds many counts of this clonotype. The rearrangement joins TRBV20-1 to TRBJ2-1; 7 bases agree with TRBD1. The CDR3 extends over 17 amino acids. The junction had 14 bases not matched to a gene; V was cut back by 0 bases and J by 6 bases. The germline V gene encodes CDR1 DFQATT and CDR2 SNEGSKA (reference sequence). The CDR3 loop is CSARDMIPRGPSNEQFF. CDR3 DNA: TGCAGTGCTAGAGATATGATCCCGAGGGGGCCATCCAATGAGCAGTTCTTC.

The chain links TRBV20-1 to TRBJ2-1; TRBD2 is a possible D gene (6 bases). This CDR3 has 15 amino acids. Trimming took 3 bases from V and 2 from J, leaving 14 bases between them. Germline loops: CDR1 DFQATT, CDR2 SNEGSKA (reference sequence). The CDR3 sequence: CSASQAGLPYNEQFF. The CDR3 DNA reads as TGCAGTGCTAGCCAAGCGGGCTTACCCTACAATGAGCAGTTCTTC.

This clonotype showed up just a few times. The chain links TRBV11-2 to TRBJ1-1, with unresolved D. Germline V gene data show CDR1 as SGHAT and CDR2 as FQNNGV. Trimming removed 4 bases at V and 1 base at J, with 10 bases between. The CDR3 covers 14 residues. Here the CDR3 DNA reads TGTGCCAGCAGCTCAGAACTGGGGAACACTGAAGCTTTCTTT. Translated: CASSSELGNTEAFF.

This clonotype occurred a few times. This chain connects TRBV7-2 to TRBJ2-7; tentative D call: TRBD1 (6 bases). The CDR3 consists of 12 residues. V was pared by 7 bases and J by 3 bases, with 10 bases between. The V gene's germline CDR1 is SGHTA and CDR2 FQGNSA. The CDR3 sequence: CASTQDSYEQYF. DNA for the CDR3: TGTGCCAGCACCCAGGACAGCTACGAGCAGTACTTC.

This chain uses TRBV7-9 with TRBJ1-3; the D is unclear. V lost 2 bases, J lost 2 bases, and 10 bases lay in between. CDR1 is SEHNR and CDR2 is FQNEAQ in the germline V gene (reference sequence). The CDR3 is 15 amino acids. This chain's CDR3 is CASSLSFSAGNTIYF. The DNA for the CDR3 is TGTGCCAGCAGCTTATCGTTCTCGGCTGGAAACACCATATATTTT.

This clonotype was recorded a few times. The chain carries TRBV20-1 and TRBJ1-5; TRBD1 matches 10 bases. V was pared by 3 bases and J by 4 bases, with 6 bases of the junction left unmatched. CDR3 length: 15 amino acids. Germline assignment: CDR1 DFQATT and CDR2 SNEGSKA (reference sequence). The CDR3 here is CSASGGTGENQPQHF. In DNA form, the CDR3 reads TGCAGTGCTAGTGGCGGGACAGGGGAAAATCAGCCCCAGCATTTT.

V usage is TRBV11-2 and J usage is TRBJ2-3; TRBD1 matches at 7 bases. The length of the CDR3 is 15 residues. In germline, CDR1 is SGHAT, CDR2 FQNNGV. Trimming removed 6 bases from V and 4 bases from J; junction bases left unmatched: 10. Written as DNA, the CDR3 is TGTGCCAGCAGACCGGGACAGTTTCTTGCAGATACGCAGTATTTT. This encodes CASRPGQFLADTQYF.

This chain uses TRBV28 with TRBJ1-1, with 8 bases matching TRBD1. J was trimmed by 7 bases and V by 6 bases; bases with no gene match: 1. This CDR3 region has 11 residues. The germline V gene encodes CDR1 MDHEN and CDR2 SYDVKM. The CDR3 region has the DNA TGTGCCAGCAGCGGACAGGGTGAAGCTTTCTTT. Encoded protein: CASSGQGEAFF.

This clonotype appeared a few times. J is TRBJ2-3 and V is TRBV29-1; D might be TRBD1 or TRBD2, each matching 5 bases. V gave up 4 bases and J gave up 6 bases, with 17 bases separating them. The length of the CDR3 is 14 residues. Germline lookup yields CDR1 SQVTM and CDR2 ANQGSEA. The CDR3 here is CSVALTGLVDTQYF. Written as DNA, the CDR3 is TGCAGCGTTGCTTTAACGGGGCTGGTCGATACGCAGTATTTT.

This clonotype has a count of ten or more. CDR3 in amino acids: CASSLARGINEAFF. The CDR3 coding sequence is TGTGCCAGCAGCTTAGCGCGAGGGATTAATGAAGCTTTCTTT. The chain has TRBV7-9 and TRBJ1-1; D unresolved. This CDR3 has 14 amino acids. V lost 0 bases to trimming and J lost 7 bases, with 12 bases between them. Looked up from germline, CDR1 is SEHNR and CDR2 is FQNEAQ (reference sequence).

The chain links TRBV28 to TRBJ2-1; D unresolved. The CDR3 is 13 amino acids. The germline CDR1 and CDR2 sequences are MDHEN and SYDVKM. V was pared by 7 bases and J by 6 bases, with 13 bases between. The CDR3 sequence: CASIDRMINEQFF. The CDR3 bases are TGTGCCAGCATTGATAGGATGATCAATGAGCAGTTCTTC.

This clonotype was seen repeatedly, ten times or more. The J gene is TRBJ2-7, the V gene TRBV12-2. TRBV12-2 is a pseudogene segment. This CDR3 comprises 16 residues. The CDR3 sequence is CASRLAPSMESYEQYF. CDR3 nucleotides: TGTGCAAGTCGCTTAGCGCCCTCTATGGAATCCTACGAGCAGTACTTC.

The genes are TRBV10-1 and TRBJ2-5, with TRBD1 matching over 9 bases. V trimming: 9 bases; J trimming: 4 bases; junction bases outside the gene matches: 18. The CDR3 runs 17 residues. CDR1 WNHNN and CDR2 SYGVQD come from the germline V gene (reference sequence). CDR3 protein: CASSGTGFHPSPETQYF. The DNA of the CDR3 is TGCGCCAGTTCCGGGACAGGGTTTCACCCTTCACCAGAGACCCAGTACTTC.

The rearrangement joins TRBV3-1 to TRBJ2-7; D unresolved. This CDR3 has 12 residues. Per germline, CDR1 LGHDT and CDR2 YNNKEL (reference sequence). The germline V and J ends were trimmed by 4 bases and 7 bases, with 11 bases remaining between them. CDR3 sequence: CASSLKFGEQYF. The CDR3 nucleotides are TGTGCCAGCAGCCTTAAGTTCGGGGAGCAGTACTTC.

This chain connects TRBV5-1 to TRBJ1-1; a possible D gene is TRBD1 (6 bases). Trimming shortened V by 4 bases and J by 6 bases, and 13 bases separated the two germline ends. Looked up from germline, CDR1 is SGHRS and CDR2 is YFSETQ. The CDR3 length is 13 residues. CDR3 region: CASSPLTGPEAFF. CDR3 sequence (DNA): TGCGCCAGCAGCCCACTCACAGGGCCTGAAGCTTTCTTT. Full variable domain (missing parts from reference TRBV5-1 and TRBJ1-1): KAGVTQTPRYLIKTRGQQVTLSCSPISGHRSVSWYQQTPGQGLQFLFEYFSETQRNKGNFPGRFSGRQFSNSRSEMNVSTLELGDSALYLCASSPLTGPEAFFGQGTRLTVV.

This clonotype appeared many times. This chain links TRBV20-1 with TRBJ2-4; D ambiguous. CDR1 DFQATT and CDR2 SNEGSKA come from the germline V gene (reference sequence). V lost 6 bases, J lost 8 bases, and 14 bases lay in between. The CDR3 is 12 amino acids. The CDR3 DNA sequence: TGCAGTGCCGAGTATCGGGCGGACATTCAGTACTTC. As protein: CSAEYRADIQYF.

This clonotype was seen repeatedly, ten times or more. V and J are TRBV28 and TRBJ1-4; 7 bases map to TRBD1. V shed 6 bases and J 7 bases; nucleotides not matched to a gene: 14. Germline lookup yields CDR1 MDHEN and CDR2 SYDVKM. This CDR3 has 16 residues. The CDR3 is CASSPLGDRAGEKLFF. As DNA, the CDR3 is TGTGCCAGCAGCCCCCTTGGTGACAGGGCGGGTGAAAAACTGTTTTTT.

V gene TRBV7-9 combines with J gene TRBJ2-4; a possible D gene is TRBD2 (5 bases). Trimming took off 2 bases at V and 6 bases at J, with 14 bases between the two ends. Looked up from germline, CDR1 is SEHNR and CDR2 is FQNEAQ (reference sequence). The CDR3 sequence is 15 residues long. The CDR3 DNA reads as TGTGCCAGCAGCTTAAGCGGCGAGGCGGGAAACATTCAGTACTTC. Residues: CASSLSGEAGNIQYF.